This note documents a single TCR beta chain sequence. The data were obtained in a study of CD8 T cells in ankylosing spondylitis. One entry per CDR3 protein results from TCRdb running MiXCR on the 5' RACE reads. Of approximately 250,000 distinct CDR3 sequences listed, approximately 30% are singletons. The sequenced material came from blood, either unsorted or a sorted T cell fraction (not recorded which). The receptor comes from a male donor with ankylosing spondylitis or in good health (not recorded which).

The CDR3 spells CAISEEDRNNEQFF. The CDR3 DNA follows: TGTGCCATCAGTGAAGAGGACAGGAACAATGAGCAGTTCTTC. The chain carries TRBV10-3 and TRBJ2-1, with 7 bases lining up with TRBD1. Germline lookup yields CDR1 ENHRY and CDR2 SYGVKD. Trimming at V came to 3 bases and at J to 5 bases, leaving 4 bases not matched to a gene. The CDR3 is 14 amino acids.